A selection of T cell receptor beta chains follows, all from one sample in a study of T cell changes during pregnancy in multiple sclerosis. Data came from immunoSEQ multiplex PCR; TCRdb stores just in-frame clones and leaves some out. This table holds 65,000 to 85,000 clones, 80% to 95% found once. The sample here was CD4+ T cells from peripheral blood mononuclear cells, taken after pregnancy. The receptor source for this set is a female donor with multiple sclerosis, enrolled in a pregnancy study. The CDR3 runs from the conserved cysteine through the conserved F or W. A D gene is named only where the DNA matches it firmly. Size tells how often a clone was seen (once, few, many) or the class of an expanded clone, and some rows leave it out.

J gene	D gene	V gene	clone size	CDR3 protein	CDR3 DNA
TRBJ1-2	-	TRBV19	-	CASNQPDRSYGYTF	TGTGCCAGTAATCAACCCGACAGGTCCTATGGCTACACCTTC
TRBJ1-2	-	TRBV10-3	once	CAISEWEGYGYTF	TGTGCCATCAGTGAGTGGGAGGGCTATGGCTACACCTTC
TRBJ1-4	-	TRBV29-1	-	CSVEGGGATNEKLFF	TGCAGCGTTGAAGGTGGGGGCGCAACTAATGAAAAACTGTTTTTT
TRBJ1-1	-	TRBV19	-	CASSPGGFSTEAFF	TGTGCCAGTAGTCCGGGAGGGTTCTCCACTGAAGCTTTCTTT
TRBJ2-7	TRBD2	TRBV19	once	CASSPNSGSGFYEQYF	TGTGCCAGTAGTCCCAATAGCGGGAGTGGGTTCTACGAGCAGTACTTC
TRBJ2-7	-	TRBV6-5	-	CASTHRDEQYF	TGTGCCAGCACCCACCGGGACGAGCAGTACTTC
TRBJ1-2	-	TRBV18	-	CASSLQLNYGYTF	TGTGCCAGCTCCTTACAGCTTAACTATGGCTACACCTTC
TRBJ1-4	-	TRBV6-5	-	CASSSPQGGGYEKLFF	TGTGCCAGCAGTTCCCCCCAGGGTGGGGGGTATGAAAAACTGTTTTTT
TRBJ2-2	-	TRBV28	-	CASREGGDGTGELFF	TGTGCCAGCAGAGAAGGGGGAGACGGCACCGGGGAGCTGTTTTTT
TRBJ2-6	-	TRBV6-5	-	CASSSLLSGANVLTF	TGTGCCAGCAGTTCCCTCCTCTCTGGGGCCAACGTCCTGACTTTC
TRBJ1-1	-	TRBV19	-	CASRSSRAGDGRTEAFF	TGTGCCAGTCGCTCGAGCCGGGCAGGGGATGGAAGGACTGAAGCTTTCTTT
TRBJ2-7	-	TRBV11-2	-	CASSSPRGLGYEQYF	TGTGCCAGCAGCTCCCCCCGGGGGTTAGGTTACGAGCAGTACTTC
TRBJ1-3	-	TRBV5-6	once	CASSLRLFSGNTIYF	TGTGCCAGCAGCTTGCGTCTTTTCTCTGGAAACACCATATATTTT
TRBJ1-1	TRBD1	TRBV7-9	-	CASSLGQGAAEAFF	TGTGCCAGCAGCTTAGGACAGGGGGCGGCTGAAGCTTTCTTT
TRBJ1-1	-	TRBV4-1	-	CASSQAKAGLMNTEAFF	TGCGCCAGCAGCCAAGCAAAAGCGGGACTGATGAACACTGAAGCTTTCTTT
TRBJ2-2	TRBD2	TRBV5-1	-	CASSTGDYPKTGELFF	TGCGCCAGCAGCACGGGGGACTACCCGAAAACCGGGGAGCTGTTTTTT
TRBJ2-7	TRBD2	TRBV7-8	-	CASSLGLAVNRNEQYF	TGTGCCAGCAGCTTGGGACTAGCGGTTAACAGGAACGAGCAGTACTTC
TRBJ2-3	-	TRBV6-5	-	CASSLRLTAGTDTQYF	TGTGCCAGCAGTTTGCGACTGACGGCAGGCACAGATACGCAGTATTTT
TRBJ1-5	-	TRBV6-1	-	CASIEQLYSNQPQHF	TGTGCCAGCATAGAACAGCTCTATAGCAATCAGCCCCAGCATTTT
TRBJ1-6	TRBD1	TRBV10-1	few	CASSDRDRESPLHF	TGCGCCAGCAGTGATAGGGACAGGGAATCACCCCTCCACTTT
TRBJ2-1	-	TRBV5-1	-	CASNPAGTNNEQFF	TGCGCCAGCAACCCCGCCGGGACAAACAATGAGCAGTTCTTC
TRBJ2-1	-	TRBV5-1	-	CASSLYRQPASYNEQFF	TGCGCCAGCAGCTTATACCGACAGCCTGCTTCCTACAATGAGCAGTTCTTC
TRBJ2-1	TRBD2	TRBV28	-	CASSLVLAGGLTEQFF	TGTGCCAGCAGTTTAGTACTAGCGGGAGGGCTGACTGAGCAGTTCTTC
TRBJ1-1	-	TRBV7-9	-	CASSPWTPNTEAFF	TGTGCCAGCAGTCCCTGGACACCGAACACTGAAGCTTTCTTT
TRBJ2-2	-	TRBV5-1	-	CASSPLRTELNTGELFF	TGCGCCAGCAGCCCCCTCCGGACAGAGCTTAACACCGGGGAGCTGTTTTTT
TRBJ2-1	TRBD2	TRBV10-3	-	CAISDGLAGNKQFF	TGTGCCATCAGTGACGGACTAGCGGGAAACAAGCAGTTCTTC
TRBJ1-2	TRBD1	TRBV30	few	CACPAGGGYGYTF	TGTGCCTGTCCTGCAGGGGGCGGCTATGGCTACACCTTC
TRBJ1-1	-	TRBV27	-	CASSSEGQLNTEAFF	TGTGCCAGCAGTTCCGAAGGACAGCTGAACACTGAAGCTTTCTTT
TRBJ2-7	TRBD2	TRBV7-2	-	CASSLETSGAQYF	TGTGCCAGCAGCTTAGAGACTAGCGGCGCCCAGTACTTC
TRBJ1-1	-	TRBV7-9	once	CASSPSWNTEAFF	TGTGCCAGCAGCCCTAGTTGGAACACTGAAGCTTTCTTT
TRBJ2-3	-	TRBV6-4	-	CASSVEYRGTDTQYF	TGTGCCAGCAGTGTTGAATACAGGGGCACAGATACGCAGTATTTT
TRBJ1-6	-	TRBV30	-	CAWSAGAQANNSPLHF	TGTGCCTGGAGCGCAGGGGCCCAGGCAAATAATTCACCCCTCCACTTT
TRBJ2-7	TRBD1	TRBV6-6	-	CASSRTRQGTGYEQYF	TGTGCCAGCAGCCGAACCCGACAGGGTACGGGATACGAGCAGTACTTC
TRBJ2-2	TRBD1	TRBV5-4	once	CASSVAGTGGTGELFF	TGTGCCAGCAGCGTGGCCGGGACAGGGGGCACCGGGGAGCTGTTTTTT
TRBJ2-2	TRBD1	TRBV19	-	CASSKGAIGELFF	TGTGCCAGTAGTAAGGGGGCCATCGGGGAGCTGTTTTTT
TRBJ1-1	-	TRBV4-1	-	CASSQEWGVTEAFF	TGCGCCAGCAGCCAAGAATGGGGGGTGACTGAAGCTTTCTTT
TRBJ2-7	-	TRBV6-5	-	CASSHTGTAAGQQYF	TGTGCCAGCAGCCACACCGGGACAGCTGCGGGGCAGCAGTACTTC
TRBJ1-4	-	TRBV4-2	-	CASSQEGGVREKLFF	TGTGCCAGCAGCCAAGAGGGGGGGGTGAGGGAAAAACTGTTTTTT
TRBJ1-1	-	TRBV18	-	CASSPGRDTEAFF	TGTGCCAGCTCACCTGGCCGGGACACTGAAGCTTTCTTT
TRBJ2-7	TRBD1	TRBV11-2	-	CASSLRDRGPEQYF	TGTGCCAGCAGCTTACGTGACAGGGGGCCCGAGCAGTACTTC
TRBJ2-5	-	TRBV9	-	CASSVRQDQETQYF	TGTGCCAGCAGCGTACGACAGGACCAAGAGACCCAGTACTTC
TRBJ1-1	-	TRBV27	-	CASSLGFRETEAFF	TGTGCCAGCAGTTTAGGTTTTCGGGAAACTGAAGCTTTCTTT
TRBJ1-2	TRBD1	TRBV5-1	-	CASRPLTGGGYGYTF	TGCGCCAGCCGCCCCCTAACAGGGGGCGGGTATGGCTACACCTTC
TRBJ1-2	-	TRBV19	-	CASSIGTGIPGYTF	TGTGCCAGTAGTATAGGGACGGGGATTCCTGGCTACACCTTC
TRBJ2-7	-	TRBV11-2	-	CASSLSSPHYEQYF	TGTGCCAGCAGCTTAAGCTCGCCCCACTACGAGCAGTACTTC
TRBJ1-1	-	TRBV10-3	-	CAIRGSFEAFF	TGTGCCATCAGGGGTAGCTTTGAAGCTTTCTTT
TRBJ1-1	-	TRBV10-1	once	CATGTNTEAFF	TGCGCCACCGGGACAAACACTGAAGCTTTCTTT
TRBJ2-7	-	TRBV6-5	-	CASSYRGGSYEQYF	TGTGCCAGCAGTTACAGGGGCGGCTCCTACGAGCAGTACTTC
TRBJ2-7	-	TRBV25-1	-	CASSESLSYEQYF	TGTGCCAGCAGTGAGTCACTCTCCTACGAGCAGTACTTC
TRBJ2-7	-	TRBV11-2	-	CASSSSGYSYEQYF	TGTGCCAGCAGCTCAAGCGGTTACTCCTACGAGCAGTACTTC
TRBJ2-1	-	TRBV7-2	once	CASSLSRGTTNEQFF	TGTGCCAGCAGCTTAAGCCGGGGGACCACTAATGAGCAGTTCTTC
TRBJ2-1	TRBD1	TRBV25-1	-	CASSGAGTGISNEQFF	TGTGCCAGCAGTGGGGCCGGGACAGGTATTTCCAATGAGCAGTTCTTC
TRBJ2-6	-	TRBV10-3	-	CAISPTVAGGANVLTF	TGTGCCATCAGTCCCACGGTCGCGGGGGGGGCCAACGTCCTGACTTTC
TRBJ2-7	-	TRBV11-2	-	CASSSTTGNEQYF	TGTGCCAGCAGCTCTACCACAGGGAACGAGCAGTACTTC